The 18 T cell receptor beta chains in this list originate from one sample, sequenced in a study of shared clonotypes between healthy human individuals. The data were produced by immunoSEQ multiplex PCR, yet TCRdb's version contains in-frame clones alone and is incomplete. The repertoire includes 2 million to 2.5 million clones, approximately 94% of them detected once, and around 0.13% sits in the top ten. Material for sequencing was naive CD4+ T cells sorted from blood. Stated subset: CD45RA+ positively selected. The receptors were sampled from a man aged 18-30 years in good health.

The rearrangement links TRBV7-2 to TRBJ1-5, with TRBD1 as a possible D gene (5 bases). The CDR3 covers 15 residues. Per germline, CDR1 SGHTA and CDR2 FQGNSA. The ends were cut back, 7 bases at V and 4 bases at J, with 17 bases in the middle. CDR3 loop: CASTPRGGLNQPQHF. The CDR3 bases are TGTGCCAGCACCCCGCGGGGGGGGTTAAATCAGCCCCAGCATTTT.

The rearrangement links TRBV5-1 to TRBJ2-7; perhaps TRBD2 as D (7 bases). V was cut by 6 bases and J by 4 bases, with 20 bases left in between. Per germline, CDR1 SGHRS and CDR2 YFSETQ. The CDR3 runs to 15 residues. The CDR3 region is CASTKGGPSNYEQYF. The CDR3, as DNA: TGCGCCAGCACCAAGGGGGGGCCCTCGAATTACGAGCAGTACTTC.

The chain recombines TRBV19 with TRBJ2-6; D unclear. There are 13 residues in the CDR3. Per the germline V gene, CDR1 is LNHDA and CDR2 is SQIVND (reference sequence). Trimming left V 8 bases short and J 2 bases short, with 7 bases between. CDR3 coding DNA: TGTGCCAGTCGGGTAACTGGGGCCAACGTCCTGACTTTC. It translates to CASRVTGANVLTF.

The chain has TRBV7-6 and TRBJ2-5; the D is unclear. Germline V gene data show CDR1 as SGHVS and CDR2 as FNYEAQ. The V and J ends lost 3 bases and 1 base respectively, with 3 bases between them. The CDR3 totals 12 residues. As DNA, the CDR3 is TGTGCCAGCAGCTTCGCCCAAGAGACCCAGTACTTC. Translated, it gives CASSFAQETQYF.

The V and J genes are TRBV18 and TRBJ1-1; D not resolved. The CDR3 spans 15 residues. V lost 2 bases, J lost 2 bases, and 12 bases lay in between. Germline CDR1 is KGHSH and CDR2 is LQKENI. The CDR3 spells CASSPARAENTEAFF. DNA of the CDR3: TGTGCCAGCTCACCAGCTCGGGCAGAAAACACTGAAGCTTTCTTT.

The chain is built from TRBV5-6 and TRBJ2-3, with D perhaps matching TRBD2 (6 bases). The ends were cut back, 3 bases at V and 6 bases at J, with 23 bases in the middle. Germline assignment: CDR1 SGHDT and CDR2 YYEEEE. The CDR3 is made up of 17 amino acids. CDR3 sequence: CASSSQPGLGRGDTQYF. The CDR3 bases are TGTGCCAGCAGCTCCCAACCGGGACTCGGACGGGGCGATACGCAGTATTTT.

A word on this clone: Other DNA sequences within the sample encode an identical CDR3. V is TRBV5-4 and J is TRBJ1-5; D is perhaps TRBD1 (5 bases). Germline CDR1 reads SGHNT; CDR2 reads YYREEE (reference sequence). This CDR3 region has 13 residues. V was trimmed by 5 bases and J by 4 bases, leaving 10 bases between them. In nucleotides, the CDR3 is TGTGCCAGCAGTACCGACAGTAATCAGCCCCAGCATTTT. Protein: CASSTDSNQPQHF.

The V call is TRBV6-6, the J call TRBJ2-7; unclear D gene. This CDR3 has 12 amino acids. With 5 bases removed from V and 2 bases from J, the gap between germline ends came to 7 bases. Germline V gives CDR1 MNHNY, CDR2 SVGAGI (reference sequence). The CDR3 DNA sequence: TGTGCCAGCAGTCGGGCCACCTACGAGCAGTACTTC. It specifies CASSRATYEQYF.

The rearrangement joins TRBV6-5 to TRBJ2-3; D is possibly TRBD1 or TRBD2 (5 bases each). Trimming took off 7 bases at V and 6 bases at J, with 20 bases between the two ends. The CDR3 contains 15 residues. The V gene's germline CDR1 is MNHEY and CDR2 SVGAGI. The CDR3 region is CASISRVAGGDTQYF. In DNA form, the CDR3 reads TGTGCCAGCATTTCCAGGGTCGCGGGTGGGGATACGCAGTATTTT.

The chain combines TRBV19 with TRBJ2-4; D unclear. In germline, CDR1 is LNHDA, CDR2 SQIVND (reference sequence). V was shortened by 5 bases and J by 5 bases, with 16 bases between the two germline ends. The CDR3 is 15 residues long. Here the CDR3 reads CASSPRDKVENIQYF. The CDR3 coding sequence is TGTGCCAGTAGTCCACGCGATAAAGTGGAAAACATTCAGTACTTC. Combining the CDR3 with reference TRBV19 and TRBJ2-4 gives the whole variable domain DGGITQSPKYLFRKEGQNVTLSCEQNLNHDAMYWYRQDPGQGLRLIYYSQIVNDFQKGDIAEGYSVSREKKESFPLTVTSAQKNPTAFYLCASSPRDKVENIQYFGAGTRLSVL.

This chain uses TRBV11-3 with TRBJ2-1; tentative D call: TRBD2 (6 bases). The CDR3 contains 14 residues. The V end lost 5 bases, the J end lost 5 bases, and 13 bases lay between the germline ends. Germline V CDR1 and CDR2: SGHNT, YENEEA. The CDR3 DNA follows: TGTGCCAGCAGCCATCGGGACTCAGACAATGAGCAGTTCTTC. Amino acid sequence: CASSHRDSDNEQFF.

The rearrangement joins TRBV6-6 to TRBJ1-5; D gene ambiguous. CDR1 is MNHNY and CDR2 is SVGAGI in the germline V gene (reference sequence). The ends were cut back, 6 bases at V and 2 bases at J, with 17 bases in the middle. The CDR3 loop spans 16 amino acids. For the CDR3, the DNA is TGTGCCAGCAGCCCCGGGCGCACAATGGGCAATCAGCCCCAGCATTTT. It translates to CASSPGRTMGNQPQHF.

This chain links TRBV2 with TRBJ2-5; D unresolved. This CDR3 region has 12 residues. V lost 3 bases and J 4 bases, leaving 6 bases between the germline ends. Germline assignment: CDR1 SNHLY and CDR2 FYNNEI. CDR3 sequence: CASSDPGETQYF. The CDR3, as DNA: TGTGCCAGCAGTGATCCGGGAGAGACCCAGTACTTC.

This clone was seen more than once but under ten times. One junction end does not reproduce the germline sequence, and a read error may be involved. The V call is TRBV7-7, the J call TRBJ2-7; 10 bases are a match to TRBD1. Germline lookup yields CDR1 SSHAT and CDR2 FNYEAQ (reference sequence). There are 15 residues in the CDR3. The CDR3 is CASSPGTGEASEQYF. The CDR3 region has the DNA TGTGCTAGCAGCCCCGGGACAGGGGAAGCTAGCGAGCAGTACTTC.

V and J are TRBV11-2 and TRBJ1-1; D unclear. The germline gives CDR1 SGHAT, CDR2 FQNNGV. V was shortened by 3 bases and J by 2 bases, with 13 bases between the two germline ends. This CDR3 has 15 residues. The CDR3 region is CASSFIRAVNTEAFF. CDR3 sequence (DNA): TGTGCCAGCAGCTTTATACGGGCGGTAAACACTGAAGCTTTCTTT.

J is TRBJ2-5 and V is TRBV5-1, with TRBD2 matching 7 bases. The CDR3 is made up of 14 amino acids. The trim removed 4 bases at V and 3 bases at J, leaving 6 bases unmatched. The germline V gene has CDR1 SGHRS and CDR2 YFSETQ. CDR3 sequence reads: CASSPRLAEETQYF. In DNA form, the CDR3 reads TGCGCCAGCAGCCCACGGCTAGCGGAAGAGACCCAGTACTTC.

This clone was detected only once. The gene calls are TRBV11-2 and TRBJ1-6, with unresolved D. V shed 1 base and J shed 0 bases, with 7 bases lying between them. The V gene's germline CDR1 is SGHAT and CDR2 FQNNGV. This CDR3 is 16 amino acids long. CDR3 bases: TGTGCCAGCAGCTTAGTTCCGAGCTCCTATAATTCACCCCTCCACTTT. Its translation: CASSLVPSSYNSPLHF.

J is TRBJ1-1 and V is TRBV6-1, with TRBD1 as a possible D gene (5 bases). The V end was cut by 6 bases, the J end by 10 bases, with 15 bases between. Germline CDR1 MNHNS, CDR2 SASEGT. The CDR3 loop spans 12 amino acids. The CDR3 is CASSLWWDGAFF. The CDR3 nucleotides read TGTGCCAGCAGCCTCTGGTGGGACGGAGCTTTCTTT.